One sample yielded the 25 T cell receptor beta chains listed below, sequenced in a study of OX40 agonist ivuxolimab in advanced cancers. TCRdb's table, derived via immunoSEQ multiplex PCR, lists solely in-frame clones and lacks some. This sample yields about 76,000 clones, of which over 75% are seen a single time; roughly 3.1% belongs to the top ten. The specimen was CD4+ or CD8+ T cells sorted from blood, collected in a trial of the OX40 agonist ivuxolimab. The receptors originated from an adult with an advanced solid tumor such as melanoma, head and neck, liver or kidney cancer.

The chain links TRBV7-8 to TRBJ2-2, with D possibly being TRBD2 (5 bases). There are 18 residues in the CDR3. V lost 2 bases, J lost 1 base, and 17 bases lay in between. Germline lookup yields CDR1 SGHVS and CDR2 FQNEAQ. CDR3 DNA sequence: TGTGCCAGCAGCTTAAGGTGGGGAGCTGGCGGGAACACCGGGGAGCTGTTTTTT. Its translation: CASSLRWGAGGNTGELFF.

The chain joins TRBV5-4 to TRBJ2-7; no clear D gene. The CDR3 consists of 15 residues. CDR1 is SGHNT, CDR2 YYREEE, per germline (reference sequence). Trimming left V 1 base short and J 6 bases short, with 17 bases between. The CDR3 loop reads CASSLFGRSSGEQYF. In DNA form, the CDR3 reads TGTGCCAGCAGCTTGTTTGGAAGGTCTTCCGGCGAGCAGTACTTC.

The J gene is TRBJ2-7, the V gene TRBV5-8, with D possibly being TRBD2 (6 bases). CDR3 length equals 15 residues. Trimming shortened V by 4 bases and J by 0 bases, and 14 bases separated the two germline ends. Germline CDR1 SGHTS, CDR2 YDEGEE. The CDR3 loop reads CASSRFGGISYEQYF. CDR3 DNA sequence: TGTGCCAGCAGCCGCTTCGGAGGGATCTCCTACGAGCAGTACTTC. The full variable domain, its missing parts supplied by reference TRBV5-8 and TRBJ2-7, is EAGVTQSPTHLIKTRGQQATLRCSPISGHTSVYWYQQALGLGLQFLLWYDEGEERNRGNFPPRFSGRQFPNYSSELNVNALELEDSALYLCASSRFGGISYEQYFGPGTRLTVT.

This chain links TRBV27 with TRBJ2-1; D not resolved. CDR1 and CDR2 from the germline V gene are MNHEY and SMNVEV (reference sequence). Trimming stripped 0 bases from V and 7 bases from J, with 34 bases between. This CDR3 has 22 residues. This chain's CDR3 is CASSLSPTDPFLWQLSRNEQFF. The DNA for the CDR3 is TGTGCCAGCAGTTTATCGCCCACCGATCCATTCTTATGGCAACTAAGTCGTAATGAGCAGTTCTTC.

The CDR3 is CASSVETSGEQYF. The CDR3 nucleotides are TGTGCCAGCAGCGTCGAGACGTCCGGCGAGCAGTACTTC. This chain joins TRBV9 and TRBJ2-7; no clear D gene. Per germline, CDR1 SGDLS and CDR2 YYNGEE. The CDR3 loop spans 13 amino acids. With 2 bases removed from V and 6 bases from J, the gap between germline ends came to 12 bases.

The rearrangement uses TRBV19 and TRBJ1-5, with 12 bases lining up with TRBD1. The germline gives CDR1 LNHDA, CDR2 SQIVND (reference sequence). The CDR3 covers 15 residues. J was trimmed by 7 bases and V by 7 bases; bases with no gene match: 8. The CDR3 is CASKGGDRGRQPQHF. CDR3 sequence (DNA): TGTGCCAGTAAAGGGGGGGACAGGGGGCGACAGCCCCAGCATTTT.

This chain links TRBV7-2 with TRBJ1-3; TRBD1 matches 9 bases. The CDR3 length is 15 residues. CDR1 and CDR2 (germline): SGHTA, FQGNSA. V shed 0 bases, J shed 8 bases, and the junction held 5 bases outside the gene matches. The CDR3 bases are TGTGCCAGCAGCTTAGCGGGACAGGGTGGCGACACCATATATTTT. It codes for CASSLAGQGGDTIYF.

The chain is built from TRBV28 and TRBJ1-2; weak D call: TRBD1 (5 bases). CDR1 is MDHEN, CDR2 SYDVKM, per germline. The CDR3 has 12 amino acids. Trimming took 10 bases from V and 4 from J, leaving 13 bases between them. CDR3 in DNA: TGTGCCATCGATAGCGGGGGCTATGGCTACACCTTC. It encodes CAIDSGGYGYTF.

This clone turned up a few times. This sequence joins TRBV30 and TRBJ1-5; D uncertain. Trimming stripped 4 bases from V and 3 bases from J, with 7 bases between. The CDR3 spans 12 residues. CDR1 is GTSNPN, CDR2 SVGIG, per germline (reference sequence). For the CDR3, the DNA is TGTGCCTGGAAAGGTAACAATCAGCCCCAGCATTTT. This codes for CAWKGNNQPQHF.

This clone was seen just once. V and J are TRBV7-3 and TRBJ2-5, with D hard to call. V gave up 1 base and J gave up 2 bases, with 5 bases separating them. CDR1 and CDR2 from the germline V gene are SGHTA and FQGTGA. The CDR3 is 13 amino acids. The CDR3 DNA reads as TGTGCCAGCAGCTTAAGTCCGCAAGAGACCCAGTACTTC. Protein sequence: CASSLSPQETQYF.

The chain recombines TRBV7-3 with TRBJ1-1; D uncertain. There are 13 residues in the CDR3. Germline CDR1 is SGHTA and CDR2 is FQGTGA. The ends were cut back, 3 bases at V and 1 base at J, with 6 bases in the middle. CDR3 bases: TGTGCCAGCAGCTTTAACGCGAACACTGAAGCTTTCTTT. This codes for CASSFNANTEAFF.

V is TRBV7-9 and J is TRBJ2-7; 7 bases line up with TRBD1. The CDR3 loop spans 14 amino acids. CDR1 is SEHNR and CDR2 is FQNEAQ in the germline V gene (reference sequence). With 5 bases clipped from V and 0 bases from J, the junction kept 4 bases outside the gene matches. The CDR3 protein is CASSRQGSSYEQYF. CDR3 coding DNA: TGTGCCAGCAGCCGACAGGGAAGCTCCTACGAGCAGTACTTC.

V is TRBV5-1 and J is TRBJ1-1, with 9 bases aligning to TRBD1. The CDR3 has 15 amino acids. CDR1 is SGHRS, CDR2 YFSETQ, per germline. V trimming: 4 bases; J trimming: 1 base; junction bases outside the gene matches: 5. CDR3 loop: CASSVYRGQNTEAFF. CDR3 sequence (DNA): TGCGCCAGCAGCGTGTACAGGGGGCAGAACACTGAAGCTTTCTTT.

This clone was picked up one time. The V gene is TRBV13, the J gene TRBJ2-1, with TRBD2 matching 10 bases. The CDR3 runs to 17 residues. The J segment lost 5 bases and the V segment lost 5 bases, leaving 12 bases of the junction unmatched. Germline V gene data show CDR1 as PRHDT and CDR2 as FYEKMQ (reference sequence). CDR3 bases: TGTGCCAGCAGCCCCGGTGCTGGGCTAGCGGGGGACAATGAGCAGTTCTTC. Amino acids: CASSPGAGLAGDNEQFF.

This chain links TRBV9 with TRBJ2-7; tentative D call: TRBD2 (6 bases). CDR3 size: 17 residues. Germline-derived CDR1 and CDR2 are SGDLS and YYNGEE. Trimming removed 0 bases from V and 0 bases from J, with 16 bases in between. CDR3 residues: CASSVGVSGWDSYEQYF. Written as DNA, the CDR3 is TGTGCCAGCAGCGTAGGGGTAAGCGGGTGGGACTCCTACGAGCAGTACTTC.

The V gene is TRBV7-2, the J gene TRBJ1-5; TRBD1 might be the D (5 bases). With 2 bases removed from V and 4 bases from J, the gap between germline ends came to 12 bases. The CDR3 runs to 15 residues. Looked up from germline, CDR1 is SGHTA and CDR2 is FQGNSA. CDR3 amino acids: CASSLRGALNQPQHF. CDR3 nucleotides: TGTGCCAGCAGCTTAAGGGGAGCCTTAAATCAGCCCCAGCATTTT.

The chain links TRBV28 to TRBJ2-2; 10 nucleotides agree with TRBD2. Trimming took 10 bases from V and 0 from J; bases not matched to a gene: 2. Germline CDR1 is MDHEN and CDR2 is SYDVKM. This CDR3 is built from 14 residues. CDR3 sequence: CATGLAANTGELFF. The CDR3 DNA reads as TGTGCCACAGGACTAGCGGCGAACACCGGGGAGCTGTTTTTT.

The chain recombines TRBV29-1 with TRBJ2-1, with D uncertain. This CDR3 spans 16 amino acids. V was shortened by 1 base and J by 2 bases, with 15 bases between the two germline ends. Germline CDR1 is SQVTM and CDR2 is ANQGSEA. The CDR3 bases are TGCAGCGTTGAAGTCCTTCACAGTCTGGCCTACAATGAGCAGTTCTTC. Its protein is CSVEVLHSLAYNEQFF.

V usage is TRBV7-9 and J usage is TRBJ1-2; D gene ambiguous. Germline-derived CDR1 and CDR2 are SEHNR and FQNEAQ (reference sequence). This CDR3 is 15 amino acids long. The V and J ends lost 4 bases and 8 bases respectively, with 20 bases between them. CDR3 amino acids: CASSSSTALFGGYTF. The CDR3 coding sequence is TGTGCCAGCAGCTCTTCCACTGCCCTTTTTGGCGGCTACACCTTC.

This clone was found a few times. This chain uses TRBV7-2 with TRBJ1-1; D possibly corresponds to TRBD1 (6 bases). The CDR3 has 15 amino acids. Looked up from germline, CDR1 is SGHTA and CDR2 is FQGNSA. Trimming shortened V by 10 bases and J by 0 bases, and 18 bases separated the two germline ends. In DNA form, the CDR3 reads TGTGCCACAATGGACCGGGGGACAATGAACACTGAAGCTTTCTTT. Its protein is CATMDRGTMNTEAFF. Using reference TRBV7-2 and TRBJ1-1 for the parts outside the CDR3, the full variable domain is GAGVSQSPSNKVTEKGKDVELRCDPISGHTALYWYRQSLGQGLEFLIYFQGNSAPDKSGLPSDRFSAERTGGSVSTLTIQRTQQEDSAVYLCATMDRGTMNTEAFFGQGTRLTVV.

The chain has TRBV7-2 and TRBJ2-7; D possibly corresponds to TRBD2 (6 bases). Germline lookup yields CDR1 SGHTA and CDR2 FQGNSA. Trimming shortened V by 3 bases and J by 0 bases, and 15 bases separated the two germline ends. This CDR3 has 16 residues. The CDR3 here is CASSFIGGLSSYEQYF. Written as DNA, the CDR3 is TGTGCCAGCAGCTTTATCGGGGGTCTGAGCTCCTACGAGCAGTACTTC.

The rearrangement joins TRBV7-8 to TRBJ2-5; TRBD2 is a possible D gene (6 bases). The germline gives CDR1 SGHVS, CDR2 FQNEAQ. The CDR3 loop spans 15 amino acids. Trimming stripped 1 base from V and 5 bases from J, with 14 bases between. The CDR3 reads CASSLVPSAGETQYF. The CDR3 bases are TGTGCCAGCAGCTTAGTCCCGTCGGCGGGGGAGACCCAGTACTTC.

This clone was picked up one time. The rearrangement joins TRBV5-1 to TRBJ2-7; 7 bases map to TRBD1. Germline trimming cut 0 bases from V and 0 bases from J; bases unmatched to any gene: 12. CDR1 is SGHRS and CDR2 is YFSETQ in the germline V gene. The CDR3 sequence is 18 residues long. The CDR3 loop reads CASSLVGLGQKDSYEQYF. In DNA form, the CDR3 reads TGCGCCAGCAGCTTGGTCGGCCTGGGACAGAAAGACTCCTACGAGCAGTACTTC.

V gene TRBV2 combines with J gene TRBJ2-1; 8 positions agree with TRBD1. V gave up 4 bases and J gave up 7 bases; unmatched junction bases: 3. The germline CDR1 and CDR2 sequences are SNHLY and FYNNEI. This CDR3 comprises 13 residues. The CDR3 nucleotides are TGTGCCAGCAGTGGGACAGGGATGAATGAGCAGTTCTTC. Protein: CASSGTGMNEQFF.

The rearrangement links TRBV6-5 to TRBJ2-7; tentative D call: TRBD2 (5 bases). Deletions cut 7 bases from V and 2 bases from J, with 9 bases between. This CDR3 has 12 residues. Germline V gives CDR1 MNHEY, CDR2 SVGAGI. CDR3 in amino acids: CASTRDTYEQYF. In nucleotides, the CDR3 is TGTGCCAGCACCCGGGATACCTACGAGCAGTACTTC.